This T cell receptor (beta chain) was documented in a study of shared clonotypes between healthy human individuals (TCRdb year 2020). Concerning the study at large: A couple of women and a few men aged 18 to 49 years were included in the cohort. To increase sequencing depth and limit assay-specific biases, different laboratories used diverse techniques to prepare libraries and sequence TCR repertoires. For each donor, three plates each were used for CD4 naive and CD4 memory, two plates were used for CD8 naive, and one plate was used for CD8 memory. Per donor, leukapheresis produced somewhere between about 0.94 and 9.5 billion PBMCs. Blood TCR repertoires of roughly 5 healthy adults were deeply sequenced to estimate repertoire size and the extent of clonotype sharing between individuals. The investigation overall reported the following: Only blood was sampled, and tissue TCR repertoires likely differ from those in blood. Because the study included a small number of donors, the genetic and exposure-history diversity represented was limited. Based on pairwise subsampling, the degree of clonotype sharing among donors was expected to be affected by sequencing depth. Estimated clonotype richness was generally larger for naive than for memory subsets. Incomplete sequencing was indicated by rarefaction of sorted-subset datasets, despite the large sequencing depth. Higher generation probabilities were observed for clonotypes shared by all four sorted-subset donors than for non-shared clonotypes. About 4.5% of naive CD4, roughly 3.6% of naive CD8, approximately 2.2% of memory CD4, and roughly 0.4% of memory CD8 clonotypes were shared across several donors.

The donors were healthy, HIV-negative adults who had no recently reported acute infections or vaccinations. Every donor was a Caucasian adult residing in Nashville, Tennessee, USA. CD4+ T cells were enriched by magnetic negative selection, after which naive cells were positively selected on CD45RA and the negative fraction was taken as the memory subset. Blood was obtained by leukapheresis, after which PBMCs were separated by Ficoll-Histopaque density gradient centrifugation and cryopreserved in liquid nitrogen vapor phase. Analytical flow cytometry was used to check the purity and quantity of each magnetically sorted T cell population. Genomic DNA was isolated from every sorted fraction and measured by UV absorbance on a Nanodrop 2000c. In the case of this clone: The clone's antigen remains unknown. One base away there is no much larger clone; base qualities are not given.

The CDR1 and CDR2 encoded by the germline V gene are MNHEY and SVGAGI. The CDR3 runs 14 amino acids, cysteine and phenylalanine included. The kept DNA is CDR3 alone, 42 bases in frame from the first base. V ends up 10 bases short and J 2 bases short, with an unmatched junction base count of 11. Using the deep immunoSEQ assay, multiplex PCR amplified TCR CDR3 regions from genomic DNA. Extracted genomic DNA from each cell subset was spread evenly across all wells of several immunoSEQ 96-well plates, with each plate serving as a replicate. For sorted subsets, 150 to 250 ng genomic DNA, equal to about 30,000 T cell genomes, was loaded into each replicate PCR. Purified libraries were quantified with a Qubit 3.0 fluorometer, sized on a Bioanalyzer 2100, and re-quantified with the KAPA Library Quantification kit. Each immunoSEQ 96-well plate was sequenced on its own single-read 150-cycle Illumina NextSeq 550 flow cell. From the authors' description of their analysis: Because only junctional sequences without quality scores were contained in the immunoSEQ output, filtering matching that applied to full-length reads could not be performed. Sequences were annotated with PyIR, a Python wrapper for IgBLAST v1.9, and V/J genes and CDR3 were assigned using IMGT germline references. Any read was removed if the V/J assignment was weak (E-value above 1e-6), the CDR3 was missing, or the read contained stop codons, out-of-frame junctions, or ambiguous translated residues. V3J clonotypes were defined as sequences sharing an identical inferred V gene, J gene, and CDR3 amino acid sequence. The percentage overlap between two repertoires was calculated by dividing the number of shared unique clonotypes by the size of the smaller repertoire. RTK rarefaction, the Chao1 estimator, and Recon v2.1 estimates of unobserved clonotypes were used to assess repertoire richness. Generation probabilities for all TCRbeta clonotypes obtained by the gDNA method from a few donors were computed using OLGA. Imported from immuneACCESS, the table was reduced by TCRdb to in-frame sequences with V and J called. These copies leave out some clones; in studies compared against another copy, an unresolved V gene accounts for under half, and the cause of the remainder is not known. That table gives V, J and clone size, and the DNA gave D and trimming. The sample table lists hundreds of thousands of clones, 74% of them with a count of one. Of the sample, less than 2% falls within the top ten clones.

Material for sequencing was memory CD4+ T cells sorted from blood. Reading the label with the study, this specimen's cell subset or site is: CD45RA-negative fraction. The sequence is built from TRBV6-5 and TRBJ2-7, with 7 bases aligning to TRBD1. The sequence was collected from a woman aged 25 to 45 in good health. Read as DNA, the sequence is TGTGCCACCCGTACCGGGACAGCCACCTACGAGCAGTACTTC. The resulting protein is CATRTGTATYEQYF.